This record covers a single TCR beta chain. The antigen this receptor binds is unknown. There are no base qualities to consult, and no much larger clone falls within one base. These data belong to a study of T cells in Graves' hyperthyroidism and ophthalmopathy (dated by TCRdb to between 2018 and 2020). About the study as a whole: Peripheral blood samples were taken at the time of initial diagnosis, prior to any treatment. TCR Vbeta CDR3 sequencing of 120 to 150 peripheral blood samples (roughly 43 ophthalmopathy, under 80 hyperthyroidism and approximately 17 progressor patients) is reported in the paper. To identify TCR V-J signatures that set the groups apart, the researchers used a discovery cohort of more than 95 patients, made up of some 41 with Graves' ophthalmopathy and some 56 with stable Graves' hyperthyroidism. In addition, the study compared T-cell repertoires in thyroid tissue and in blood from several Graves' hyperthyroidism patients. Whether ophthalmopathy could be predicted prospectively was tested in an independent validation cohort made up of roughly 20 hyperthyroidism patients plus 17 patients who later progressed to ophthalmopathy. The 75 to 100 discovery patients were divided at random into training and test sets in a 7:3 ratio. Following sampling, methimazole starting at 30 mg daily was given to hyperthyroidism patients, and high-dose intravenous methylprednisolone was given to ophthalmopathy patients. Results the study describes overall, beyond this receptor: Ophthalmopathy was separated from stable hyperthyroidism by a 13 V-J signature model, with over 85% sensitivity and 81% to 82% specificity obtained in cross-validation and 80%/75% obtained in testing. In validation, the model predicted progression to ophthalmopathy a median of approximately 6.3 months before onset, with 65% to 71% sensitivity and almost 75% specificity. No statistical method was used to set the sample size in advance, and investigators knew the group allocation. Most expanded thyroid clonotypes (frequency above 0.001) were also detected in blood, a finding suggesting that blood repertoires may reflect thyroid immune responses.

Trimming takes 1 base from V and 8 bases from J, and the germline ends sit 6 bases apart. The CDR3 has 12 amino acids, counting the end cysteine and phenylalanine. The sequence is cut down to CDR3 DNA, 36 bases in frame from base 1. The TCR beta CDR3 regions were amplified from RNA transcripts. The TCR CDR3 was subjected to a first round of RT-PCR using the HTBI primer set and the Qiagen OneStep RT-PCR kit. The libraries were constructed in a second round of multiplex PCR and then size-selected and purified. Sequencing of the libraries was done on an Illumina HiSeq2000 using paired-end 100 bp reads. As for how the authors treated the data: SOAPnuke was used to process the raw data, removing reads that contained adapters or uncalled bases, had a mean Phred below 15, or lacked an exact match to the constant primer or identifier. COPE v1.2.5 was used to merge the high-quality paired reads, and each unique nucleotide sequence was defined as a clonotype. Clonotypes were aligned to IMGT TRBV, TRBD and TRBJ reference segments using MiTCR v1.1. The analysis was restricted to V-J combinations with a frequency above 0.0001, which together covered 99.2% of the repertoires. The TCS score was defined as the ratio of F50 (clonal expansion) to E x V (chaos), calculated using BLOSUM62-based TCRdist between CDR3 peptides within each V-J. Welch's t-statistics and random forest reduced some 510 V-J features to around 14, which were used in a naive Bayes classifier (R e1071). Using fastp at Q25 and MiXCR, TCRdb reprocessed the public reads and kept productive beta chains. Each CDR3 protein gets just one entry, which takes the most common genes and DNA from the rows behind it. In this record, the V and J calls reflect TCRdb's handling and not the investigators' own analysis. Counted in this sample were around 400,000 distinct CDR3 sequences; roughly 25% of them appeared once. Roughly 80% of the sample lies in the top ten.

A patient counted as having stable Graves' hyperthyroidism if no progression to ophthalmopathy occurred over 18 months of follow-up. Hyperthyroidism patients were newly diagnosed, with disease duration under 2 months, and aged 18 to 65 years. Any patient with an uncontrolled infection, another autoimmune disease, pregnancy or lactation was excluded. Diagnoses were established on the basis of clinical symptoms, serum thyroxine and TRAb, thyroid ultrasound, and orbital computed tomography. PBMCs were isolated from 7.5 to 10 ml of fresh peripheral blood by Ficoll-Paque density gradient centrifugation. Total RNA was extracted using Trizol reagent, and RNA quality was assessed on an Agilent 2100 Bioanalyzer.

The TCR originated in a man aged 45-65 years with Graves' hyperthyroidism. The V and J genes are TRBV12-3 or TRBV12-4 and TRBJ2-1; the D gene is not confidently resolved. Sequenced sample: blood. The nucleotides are TGTGCCAGCAGTTTAGTGGCTGATGAGCAGTTCTTC. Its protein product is CASSLVADEQFF.